These T cell receptor beta chains were read from a single sample in a study of blood T cell repertoires in COVID-19. Measured with immunoSEQ multiplex PCR; TCRdb has only the in-frame clones, and not every one. Counted here are about 68,000 clones, around 85% occurring once; the ten biggest clones make up 1.4%. Sequencing was carried out using peripheral blood. The receptor source for this set is a woman aged 55-70 years with acute or convalescent COVID-19. Both conserved end residues are trimmed from each CDR3. Expanded clones are given a class, and other clones once, few, many or no size at all.

>TRBJ2-3|-|TRBV24-1
ATSPSTDTQY
>TRBJ2-7|-|TRBV27
ASSSETGSYEQY
>TRBJ1-5|-|TRBV19
ASSMSYWQPQH
>TRBJ1-2|-|TRBV6-5
ASSYDTANYGYT
>TRBJ2-1|few|TRBV7-2
ASSLEFTSGRYNEQF
>TRBJ1-2|-|TRBV4-2
ASSQDSLSGYT
>TRBJ2-2|few|TRBV6-5
ASSFRYSNTGELF
>TRBJ1-2|-|TRBV12-3/TRBV12-4
ASSPDRGYGYT
>TRBJ1-2|-|TRBV28
ASSLGRGGGYT
>TRBJ1-6|-|TRBV27
ASSLGSGGYNSPLH
>TRBJ1-2|-|TRBV19
ASAKQGAQNLLYGYT
>TRBJ2-3|-|TRBV19
ARPGQGSSDTQY
>TRBJ2-4|-|TRBV28
ASSSSGGLNIQY
>TRBJ2-1|-|TRBV11-2
ASSLTIHKSKETYNEQF
>TRBJ1-6|-|TRBV7-8
ASSLPLTGNRGNSPLH
>TRBJ2-5|-|TRBV5-5
ASSLDPGQETQY
>TRBJ1-4|few|TRBV18
ASSPLWSPGEKLF
>TRBJ2-1|-|TRBV6-5
ASSSYAGSYNEQF
>TRBJ1-3|-|TRBV28
ASRIAQGRNTIY
>TRBJ1-5|-|TRBV5-4
ASSFGPGADQPQH
>TRBJ1-2|-|TRBV19
ASSLPRQGRGYT
>TRBJ1-5|-|TRBV11-2
ASSLGTWPNQPQH
>TRBJ2-3|-|TRBV4-2
ASSQATAGVADTQY
>TRBJ2-3|-|TRBV28
ASRRGGDPRTQY
>TRBJ2-7|-|TRBV7-2
ASSLDRGSGRY
>TRBJ2-5|-|TRBV7-9
ASSGGLAVETQY
>TRBJ2-1|-|TRBV6-5
ASSLSGGAGNEQF
>TRBJ1-6|-|TRBV5-4
ASSLLGGGKNSPLH
>TRBJ1-2|-|TRBV27
ASRTDPASGYT
>TRBJ1-1|-|TRBV30
AWNTNTEAF
>TRBJ2-2|-|TRBV14
ASNHAGDQELF
>TRBJ1-2|few|TRBV7-9
ASSGGDSNVYGYT
>TRBJ1-3|-|TRBV19
ASSPPGQRNTIY
>TRBJ2-7|-|TRBV11-1
ASSLAGGGELEKY
>TRBJ1-2|-|TRBV19
ASSFRTRVYT
>TRBJ1-5|-|TRBV2
ASSVRQSQPQH
>TRBJ1-2|-|TRBV5-4
ASSSFTGTGTYGYT
>TRBJ1-6|-|TRBV5-6
ASTDGGGVNSPLH
>TRBJ2-7|-|TRBV6-1
ASSEIAGGQDEQY
>TRBJ2-1|-|TRBV24-1
ATSVPGLAAEQF
>TRBJ1-2|-|TRBV6-1
ASSERQEPTVGYGYT
>TRBJ1-1|-|TRBV5-8
ASSLGGVMNTEAF
>TRBJ2-7|-|TRBV11-3
ASSRAGQGTYEQY
>TRBJ1-5|-|TRBV7-9
ASSPGSRSNQPQH
>TRBJ2-3|-|TRBV5-4
ASTGLAGGGIADTQY
>TRBJ2-7|-|TRBV4-2
ASSQMTGGSYEQY
>TRBJ2-1|-|TRBV24-1
ATSVTGGGYNEQF